This T cell receptor (beta chain) was sequenced for a study of naive and memory T cell subsets. After removal of 4 bases from V and 4 bases from J, the junction contained 15 bases not matched to a gene. In germline, CDR1 is SGHTA, CDR2 FQGNSA. CDR3 size: 17 residues. Both TRBC1 and TRBC2 were covered by a beta constant-region primer of two equimolar oligonucleotides. TCRdb analysed the UMI-ligation and nested PCR reads with MiXCR anew, one entry per CDR3 protein. The sample carries some 85,000 distinct CDR3 sequences, less than 15% recorded once. The sample taken for sequencing was central memory CD4+ T cells from blood. The rearrangement links TRBV7-2 to TRBJ2-5, with 7 bases identical to TRBD2. The TCR sequence derives from a human donor in good health. Here the CDR3 reads CASSSGSAGVPRETQYF. The CDR3 DNA follows: TGTGCCAGCAGCTCTGGTTCGGCGGGAGTTCCTCGAGAGACCCAGTACTTC.